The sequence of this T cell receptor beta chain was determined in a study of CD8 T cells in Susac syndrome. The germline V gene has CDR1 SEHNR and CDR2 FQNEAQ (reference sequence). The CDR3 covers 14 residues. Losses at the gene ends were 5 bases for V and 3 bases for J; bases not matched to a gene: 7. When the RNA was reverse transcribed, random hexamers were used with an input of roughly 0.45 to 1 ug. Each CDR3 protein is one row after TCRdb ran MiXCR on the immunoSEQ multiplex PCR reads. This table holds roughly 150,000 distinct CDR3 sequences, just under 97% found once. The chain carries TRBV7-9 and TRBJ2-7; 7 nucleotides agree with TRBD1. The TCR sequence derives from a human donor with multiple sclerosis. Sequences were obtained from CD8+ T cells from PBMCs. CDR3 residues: CASSPPTGHYEQYF. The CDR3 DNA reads TGTGCCAGCAGCCCACCGACAGGGCACTACGAGCAGTACTTC.